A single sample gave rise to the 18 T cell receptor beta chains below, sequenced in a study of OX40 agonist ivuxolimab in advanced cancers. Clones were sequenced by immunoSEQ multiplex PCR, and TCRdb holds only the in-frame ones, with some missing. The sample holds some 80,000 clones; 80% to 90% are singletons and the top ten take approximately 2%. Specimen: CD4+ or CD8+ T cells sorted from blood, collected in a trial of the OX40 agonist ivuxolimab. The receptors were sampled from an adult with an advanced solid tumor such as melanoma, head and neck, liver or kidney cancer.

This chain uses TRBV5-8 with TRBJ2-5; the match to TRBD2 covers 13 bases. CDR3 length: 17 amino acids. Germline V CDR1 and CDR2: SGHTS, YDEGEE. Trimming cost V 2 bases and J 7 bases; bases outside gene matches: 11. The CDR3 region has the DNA TGTGCCAGCAGCTTCCATCCGGGACTAGCGGGGAGGGGGACCCAGTACTTC. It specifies CASSFHPGLAGRGTQYF.

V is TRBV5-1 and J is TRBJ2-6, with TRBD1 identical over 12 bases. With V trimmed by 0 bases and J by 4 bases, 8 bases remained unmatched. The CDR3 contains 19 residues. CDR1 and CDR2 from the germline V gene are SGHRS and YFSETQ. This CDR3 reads CASSLAGTGGAPGANVLTF. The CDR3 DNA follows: TGCGCCAGCAGCTTGGCGGGGACAGGGGGCGCTCCGGGGGCCAACGTCCTGACTTTC.

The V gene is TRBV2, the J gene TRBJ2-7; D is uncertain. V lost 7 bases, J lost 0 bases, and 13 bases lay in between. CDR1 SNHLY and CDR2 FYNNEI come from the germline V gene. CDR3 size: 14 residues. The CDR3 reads CASIGPKSSYEQYF. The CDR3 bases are TGTGCCAGCATTGGACCTAAAAGCTCCTACGAGCAGTACTTC.

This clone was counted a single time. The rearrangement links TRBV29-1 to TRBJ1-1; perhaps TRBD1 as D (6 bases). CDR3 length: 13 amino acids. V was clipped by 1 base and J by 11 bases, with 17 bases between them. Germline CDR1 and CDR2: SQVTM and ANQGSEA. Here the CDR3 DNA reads TGCAGCGTTGAAGGGGGGCCTCCCGTTGGGGCTTTCTTT. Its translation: CSVEGGPPVGAFF.

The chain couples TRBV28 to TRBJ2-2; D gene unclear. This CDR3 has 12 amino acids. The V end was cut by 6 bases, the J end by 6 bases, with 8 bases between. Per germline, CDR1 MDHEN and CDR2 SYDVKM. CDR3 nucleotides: TGTGCCAGCAGGGATCGATCCGGGGAGCTGTTTTTT. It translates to CASRDRSGELFF.

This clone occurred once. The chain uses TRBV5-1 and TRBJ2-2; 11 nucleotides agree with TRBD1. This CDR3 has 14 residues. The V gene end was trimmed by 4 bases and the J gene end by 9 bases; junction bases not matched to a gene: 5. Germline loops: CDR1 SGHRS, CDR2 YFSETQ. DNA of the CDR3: TGCGCCAGCAGCGAGGACAGGGGGCCTAGGGAGCTGTTTTTT. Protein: CASSEDRGPRELFF.

The CDR3 coding sequence is TGTGCCAGCAGCCCGCGAGAACTAACAGGGCCCCTAGGCACAGATACGCAGTATTTT. It encodes CASSPRELTGPLGTDTQYF. This rearrangement joins TRBV7-2 to TRBJ2-3, with D possibly matching TRBD1 (6 bases). Deletions cut 5 bases from V and 1 base from J, with 25 bases between. There are 19 residues in the CDR3. Germline-derived CDR1 and CDR2 are SGHTA and FQGNSA.

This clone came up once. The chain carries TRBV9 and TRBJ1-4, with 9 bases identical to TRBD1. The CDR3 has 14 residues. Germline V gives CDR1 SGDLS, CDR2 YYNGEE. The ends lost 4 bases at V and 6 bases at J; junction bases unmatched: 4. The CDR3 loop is CASSLTGGYEKLFF. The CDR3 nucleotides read TGTGCCAGCAGCCTCACAGGGGGCTATGAAAAACTGTTTTTT.

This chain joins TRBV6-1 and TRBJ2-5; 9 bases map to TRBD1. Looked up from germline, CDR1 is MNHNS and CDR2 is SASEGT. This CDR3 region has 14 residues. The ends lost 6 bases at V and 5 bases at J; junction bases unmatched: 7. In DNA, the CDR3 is TGTGCCAGCAGCGTATTACAGGGGGCGGAGACCCAGTACTTC. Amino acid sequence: CASSVLQGAETQYF.

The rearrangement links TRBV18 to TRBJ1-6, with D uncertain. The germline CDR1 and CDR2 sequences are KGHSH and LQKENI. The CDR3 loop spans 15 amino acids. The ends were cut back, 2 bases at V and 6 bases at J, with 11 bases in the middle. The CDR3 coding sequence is TGTGCCAGCTCACCAAACGGAGTCTTTAATTCACCCCTCCACTTT. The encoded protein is CASSPNGVFNSPLHF.

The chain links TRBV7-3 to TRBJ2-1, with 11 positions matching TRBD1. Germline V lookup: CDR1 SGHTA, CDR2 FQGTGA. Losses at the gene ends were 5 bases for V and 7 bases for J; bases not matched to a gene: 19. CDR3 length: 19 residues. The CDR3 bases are TGTGCCAGCAGCATACTGGGACAGGGGGTTCATGGGGCGTCAAATGAGCAGTTCTTC. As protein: CASSILGQGVHGASNEQFF.

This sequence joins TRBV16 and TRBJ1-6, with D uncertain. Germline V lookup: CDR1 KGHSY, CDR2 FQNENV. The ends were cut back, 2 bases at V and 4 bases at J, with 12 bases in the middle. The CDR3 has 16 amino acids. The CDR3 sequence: CASSQVGGRYNSPLHF. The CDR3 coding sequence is TGTGCCAGCAGCCAAGTGGGCGGAAGGTATAATTCACCCCTCCACTTT.

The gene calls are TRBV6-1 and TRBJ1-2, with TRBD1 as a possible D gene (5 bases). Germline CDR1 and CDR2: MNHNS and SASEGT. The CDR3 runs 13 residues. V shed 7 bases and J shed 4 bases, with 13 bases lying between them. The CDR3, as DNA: TGTGCCAGCAAGGGACCACTCGGCTATGGCTACACCTTC. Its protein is CASKGPLGYGYTF.

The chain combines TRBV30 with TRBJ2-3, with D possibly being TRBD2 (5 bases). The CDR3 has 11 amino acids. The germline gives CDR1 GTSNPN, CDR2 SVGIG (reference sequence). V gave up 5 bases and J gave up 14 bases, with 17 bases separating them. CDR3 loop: CAWGEGQVGYF. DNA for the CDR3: TGTGCCTGGGGAGAGGGTCAAGTGGGGTATTTT.

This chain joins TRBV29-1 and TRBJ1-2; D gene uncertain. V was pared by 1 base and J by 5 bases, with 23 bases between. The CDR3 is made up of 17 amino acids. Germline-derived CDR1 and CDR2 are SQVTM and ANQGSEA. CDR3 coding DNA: TGCAGCGTTGAAGGGGCCCTCCGTGAGAAGGTACTGTATGGCTACACCTTC. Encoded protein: CSVEGALREKVLYGYTF.

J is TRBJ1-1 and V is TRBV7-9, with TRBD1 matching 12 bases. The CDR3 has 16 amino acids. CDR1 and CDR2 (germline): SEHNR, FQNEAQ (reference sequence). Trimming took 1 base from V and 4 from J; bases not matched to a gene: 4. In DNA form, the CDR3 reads TGTGCCAGCAGCTTAGACCCGGGACAGGGGGCCACTGAAGCTTTCTTT. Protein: CASSLDPGQGATEAFF.

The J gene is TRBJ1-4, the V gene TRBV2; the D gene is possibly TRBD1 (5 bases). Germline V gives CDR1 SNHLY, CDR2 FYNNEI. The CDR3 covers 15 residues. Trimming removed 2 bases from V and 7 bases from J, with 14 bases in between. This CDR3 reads CASSETQGGGEKLFF. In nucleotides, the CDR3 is TGTGCCAGCAGTGAAACCCAGGGCGGGGGTGAAAAACTGTTTTTT.

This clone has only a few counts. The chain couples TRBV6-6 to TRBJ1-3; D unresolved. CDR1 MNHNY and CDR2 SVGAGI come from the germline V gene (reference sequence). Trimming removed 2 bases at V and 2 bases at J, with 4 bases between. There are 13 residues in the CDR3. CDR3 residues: CASSYTAGNTIYF. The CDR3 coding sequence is TGTGCCAGCAGTTACACTGCTGGAAACACCATATATTTT.